The present T cell receptor (beta chain) was sequenced within a study of vaccination and CD4 T cells after COVID-19. This clonotype appeared a few times. What it binds is unknown. Trimming stripped 2 bases from V and 4 bases from J, with 11 bases between. The CDR3 is 14 residues long. From germline, CDR1 is SEHNR and CDR2 FQNEAQ (reference sequence). With the Oncomine TCR Beta short-read assay, DNA from cultured CD4+ T cells was sequenced. One entry per CDR3 protein, called by TCRdb with MiXCR from the PCR reads. The sample lists about 13,000 distinct CDR3 sequences, roughly 50% seen once, with around 25% in the top ten. As to treatment: 10-day PBMC culture with coronavirus spike peptide pools or control peptides (ViraFEST assay). Each well held a few million PBMCs in IL-2 (10 IU/ml) medium with roughly 9.2 ug/ml peptide pools.

The clonotype was recovered from a human donor who had recovered from COVID-19. Sequencing input: CD4+ T cells from blood, cultured in vitro. The chain employs TRBV7-9 and TRBJ1-2, with D possibly TRBD1 on 5 matching bases. CDR3 nucleotide sequence: TGTGCCAGCAGCTTACAGGGACGAGCCTATGGCTACACCTTC. This translates into CASSLQGRAYGYTF.